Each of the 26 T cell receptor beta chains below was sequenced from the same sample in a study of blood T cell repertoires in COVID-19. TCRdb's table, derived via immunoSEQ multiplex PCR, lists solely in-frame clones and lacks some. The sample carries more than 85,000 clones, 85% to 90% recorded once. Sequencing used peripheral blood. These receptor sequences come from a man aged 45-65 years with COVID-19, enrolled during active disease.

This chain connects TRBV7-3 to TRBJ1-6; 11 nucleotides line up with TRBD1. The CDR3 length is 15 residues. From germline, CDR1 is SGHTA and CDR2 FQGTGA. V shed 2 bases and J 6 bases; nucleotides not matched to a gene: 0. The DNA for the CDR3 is TGTGCCAGCAGCTTAGGACAGGGGGCTAATTCACCCCTCCACTTT. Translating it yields CASSLGQGANSPLHF.

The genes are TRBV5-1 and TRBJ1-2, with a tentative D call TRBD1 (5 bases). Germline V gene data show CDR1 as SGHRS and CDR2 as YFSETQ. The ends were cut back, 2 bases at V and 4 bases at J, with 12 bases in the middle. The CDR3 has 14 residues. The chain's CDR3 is CASSLSGTGYGYTF. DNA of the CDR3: TGCGCCAGCAGCTTATCGGGTACAGGCTATGGCTACACCTTC. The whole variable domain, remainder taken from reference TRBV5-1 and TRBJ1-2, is KAGVTQTPRYLIKTRGQQVTLSCSPISGHRSVSWYQQTPGQGLQFLFEYFSETQRNKGNFPGRFSGRQFSNSRSEMNVSTLELGDSALYLCASSLSGTGYGYTFGSGTRLTVV.

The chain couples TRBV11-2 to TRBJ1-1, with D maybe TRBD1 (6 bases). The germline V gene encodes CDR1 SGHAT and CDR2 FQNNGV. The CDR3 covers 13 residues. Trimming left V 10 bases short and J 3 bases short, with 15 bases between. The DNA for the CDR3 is TGTGCCACCCGGCGGGGGGCCGACACTGAAGCTTTCTTT. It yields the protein CATRRGADTEAFF.

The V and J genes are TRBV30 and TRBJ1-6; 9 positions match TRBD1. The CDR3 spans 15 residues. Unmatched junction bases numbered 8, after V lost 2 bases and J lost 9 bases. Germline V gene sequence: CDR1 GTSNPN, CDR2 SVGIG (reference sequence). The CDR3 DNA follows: TGTGCCTGGAGTCCCATACAGGGGGCTTCTTCACCCCTCCACTTT. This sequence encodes CAWSPIQGASSPLHF.

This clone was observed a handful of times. CDR3 in DNA: TGTGCCAGCAGCCAGGCAGGGGGTCAGCCCCAGCATTTT. Amino acids: CASSQAGGQPQHF. The V and J genes are TRBV3-1 (or the pseudogene TRBV3-2) and TRBJ1-5; the match to TRBD1 covers 7 bases. There are 13 residues in the CDR3. V trimming: 3 bases; J trimming: 6 bases; junction bases outside the gene matches: 2. The germline V gene has CDR1 LGHDT and CDR2 YNNKEL (reference sequence).

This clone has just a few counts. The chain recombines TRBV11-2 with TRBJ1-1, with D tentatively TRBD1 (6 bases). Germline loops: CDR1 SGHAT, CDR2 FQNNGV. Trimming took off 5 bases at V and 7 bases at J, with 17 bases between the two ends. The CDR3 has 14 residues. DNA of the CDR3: TGTGCCAGCAGCAGGGGACTAGGGGGGGATGAAGCTTTCTTT. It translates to CASSRGLGGDEAFF.

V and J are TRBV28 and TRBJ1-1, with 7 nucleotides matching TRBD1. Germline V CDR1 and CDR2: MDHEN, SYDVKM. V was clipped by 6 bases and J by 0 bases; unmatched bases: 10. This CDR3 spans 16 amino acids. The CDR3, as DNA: TGTGCCAGCAGCAGCAGGGGGAAGGGCTTGAACACTGAAGCTTTCTTT. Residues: CASSSRGKGLNTEAFF.

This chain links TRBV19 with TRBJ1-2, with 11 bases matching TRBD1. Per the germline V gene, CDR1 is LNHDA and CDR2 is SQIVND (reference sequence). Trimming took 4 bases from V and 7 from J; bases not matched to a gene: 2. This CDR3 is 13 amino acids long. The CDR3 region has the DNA TGTGCCAGTAGTAGGACAGGGGGCGGTGGCTACACCTTC. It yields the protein CASSRTGGGGYTF.

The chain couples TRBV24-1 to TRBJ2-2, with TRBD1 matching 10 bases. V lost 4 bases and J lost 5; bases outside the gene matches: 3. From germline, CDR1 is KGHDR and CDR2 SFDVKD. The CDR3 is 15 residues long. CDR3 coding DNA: TGTGCCACCAGTGACCGGGACAGGGGAACCGGGGAGCTGTTTTTT. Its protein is CATSDRDRGTGELFF.

CDR3 DNA: TGTGCCACCAGCAGTGGGGATATTCTGGGAGGCTATGGCTACACCTTC. Protein product: CATSSGDILGGYGYTF. The chain is built from TRBV15 and TRBJ1-2; no firm D call. CDR3 size: 16 residues. The germline V gene has CDR1 LNHNV and CDR2 YYDKDF (reference sequence). Trimming took 3 bases from V and 4 from J, leaving 18 bases between them.

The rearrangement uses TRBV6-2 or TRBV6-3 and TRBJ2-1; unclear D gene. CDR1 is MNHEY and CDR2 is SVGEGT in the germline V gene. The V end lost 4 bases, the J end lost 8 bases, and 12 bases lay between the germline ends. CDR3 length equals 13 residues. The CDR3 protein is CASSWHLGYEQFF. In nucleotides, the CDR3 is TGTGCCAGCAGTTGGCACCTAGGCTATGAGCAGTTCTTC.

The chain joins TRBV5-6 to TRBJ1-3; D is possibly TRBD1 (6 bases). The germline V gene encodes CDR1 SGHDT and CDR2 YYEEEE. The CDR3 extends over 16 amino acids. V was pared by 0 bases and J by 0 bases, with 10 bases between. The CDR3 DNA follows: TGTGCCAGCAGCTTGGCCGCAGGGGCCTCTGGAAACACCATATATTTT. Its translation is CASSLAAGASGNTIYF.

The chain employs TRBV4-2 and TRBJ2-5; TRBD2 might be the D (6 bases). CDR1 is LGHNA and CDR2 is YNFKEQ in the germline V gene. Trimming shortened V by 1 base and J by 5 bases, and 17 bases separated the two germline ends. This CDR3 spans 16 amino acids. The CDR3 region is CASSQAVATSFETQYF. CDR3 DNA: TGTGCCAGCAGCCAAGCGGTGGCTACTAGCTTTGAGACCCAGTACTTC.

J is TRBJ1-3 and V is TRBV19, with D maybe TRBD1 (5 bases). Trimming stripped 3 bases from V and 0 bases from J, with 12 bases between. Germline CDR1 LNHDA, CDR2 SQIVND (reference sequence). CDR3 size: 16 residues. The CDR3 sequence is CASSIQGPLSGNTIYF. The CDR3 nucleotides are TGTGCCAGTAGTATCCAGGGCCCGCTCTCTGGAAACACCATATATTTT. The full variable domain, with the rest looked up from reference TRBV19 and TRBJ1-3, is DGGITQSPKYLFRKEGQNVTLSCEQNLNHDAMYWYRQDPGQGLRLIYYSQIVNDFQKGDIAEGYSVSREKKESFPLTVTSAQKNPTAFYLCASSIQGPLSGNTIYFGEGSWLTVV.

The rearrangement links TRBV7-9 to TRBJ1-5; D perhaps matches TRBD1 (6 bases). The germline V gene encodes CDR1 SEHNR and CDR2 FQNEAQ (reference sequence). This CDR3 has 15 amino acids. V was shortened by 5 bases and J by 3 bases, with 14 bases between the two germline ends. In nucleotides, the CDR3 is TGTGCCAGCAGCCCCGGGGGGGGCCCCAATCAGCCCCAGCATTTT. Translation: CASSPGGGPNQPQHF.

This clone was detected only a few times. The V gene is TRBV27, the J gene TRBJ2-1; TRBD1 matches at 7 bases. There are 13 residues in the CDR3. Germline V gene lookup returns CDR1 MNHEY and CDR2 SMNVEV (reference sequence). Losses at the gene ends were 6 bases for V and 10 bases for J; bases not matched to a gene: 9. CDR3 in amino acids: CASRTGFGAEQFF. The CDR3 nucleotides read TGTGCCAGCAGGACAGGGTTCGGTGCAGAGCAGTTCTTC.

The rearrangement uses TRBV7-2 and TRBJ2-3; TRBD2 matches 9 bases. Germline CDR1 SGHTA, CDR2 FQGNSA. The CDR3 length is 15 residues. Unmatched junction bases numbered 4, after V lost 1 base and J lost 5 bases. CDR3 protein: CASSLGLAGRDTQYF. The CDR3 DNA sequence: TGTGCCAGCAGCTTAGGGCTAGCGGGGAGAGATACGCAGTATTTT.

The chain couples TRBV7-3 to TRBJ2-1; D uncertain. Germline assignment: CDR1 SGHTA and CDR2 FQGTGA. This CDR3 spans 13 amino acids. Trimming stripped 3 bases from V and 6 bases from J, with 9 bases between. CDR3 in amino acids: CASSLTYVNEQFF. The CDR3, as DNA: TGTGCCAGCAGCTTGACATACGTCAATGAGCAGTTCTTC.

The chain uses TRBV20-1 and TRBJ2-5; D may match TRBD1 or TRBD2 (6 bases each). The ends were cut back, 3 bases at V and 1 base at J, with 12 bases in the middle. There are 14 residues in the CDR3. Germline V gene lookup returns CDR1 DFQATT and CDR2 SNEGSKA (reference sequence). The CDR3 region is CSASGGRVQETQYF. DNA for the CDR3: TGCAGTGCTAGTGGGGGGCGGGTCCAAGAGACCCAGTACTTC.

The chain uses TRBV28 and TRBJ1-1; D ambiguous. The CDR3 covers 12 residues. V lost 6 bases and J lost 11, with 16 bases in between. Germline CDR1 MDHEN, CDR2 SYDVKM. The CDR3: CASSSLGRRAFF. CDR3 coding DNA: TGTGCCAGCAGCTCCTTAGGGAGGCGCGCTTTCTTT. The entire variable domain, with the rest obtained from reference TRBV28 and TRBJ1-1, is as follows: DVKVTQSSRYLVKRTGEKVFLECVQDMDHENMFWYRQDPGLGLRLIYFSYDVKMKEKGDIPEGYSVSREKKERFSLILESASTNQTSMYLCASSSLGRRAFFGQGTRLTVV.

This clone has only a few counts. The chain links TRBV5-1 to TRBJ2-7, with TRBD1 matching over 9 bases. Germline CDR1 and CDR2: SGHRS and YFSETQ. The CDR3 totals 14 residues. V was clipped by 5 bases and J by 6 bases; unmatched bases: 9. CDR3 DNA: TGCGCCAGCAGAAGGGGGACAGGGACAGTCGAGCAGTACTTC. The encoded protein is CASRRGTGTVEQYF.

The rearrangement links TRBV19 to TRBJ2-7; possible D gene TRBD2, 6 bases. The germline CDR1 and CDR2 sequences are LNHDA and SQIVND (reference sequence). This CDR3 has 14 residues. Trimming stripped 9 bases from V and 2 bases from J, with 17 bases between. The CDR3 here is CASVGGPGPYEQYF. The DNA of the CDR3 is TGTGCCAGCGTGGGGGGACCAGGGCCCTACGAGCAGTACTTC.

The CDR3, as DNA: TGTGCCAGCAGTTCTCGCAATCAGCCCCAGCATTTT. It specifies CASSSRNQPQHF. The chain employs TRBV12-3 or TRBV12-4 and TRBJ1-5, with no clear D. Trimming left V 4 bases short and J 2 bases short, with 3 bases between. The CDR3 length is 12 residues.

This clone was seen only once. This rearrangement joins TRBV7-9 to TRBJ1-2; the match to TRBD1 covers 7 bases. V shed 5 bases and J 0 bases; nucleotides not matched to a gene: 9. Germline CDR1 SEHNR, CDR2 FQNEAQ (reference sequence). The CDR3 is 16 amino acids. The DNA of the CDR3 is TGTGCCAGCAGCCGTGCCCTGGGACAGACTAACTATGGCTACACCTTC. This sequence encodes CASSRALGQTNYGYTF. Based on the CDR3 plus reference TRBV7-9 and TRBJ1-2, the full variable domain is DTGVSQNPRHKITKRGQNVTFRCDPISEHNRLYWYRQTLGQGPEFLTYFQNEAQLEKSRLLSDRFSAERPKGSFSTLEIQRTEQGDSAMYLCASSRALGQTNYGYTFGSGTRLTVV.

CDR3 region: CASSQGGRTGTGAQETQYF. The CDR3 DNA reads TGCGCCAGCAGCCAAGGCGGGAGGACCGGGACAGGGGCGCAAGAGACCCAGTACTTC. The chain is built from TRBV4-1 and TRBJ2-5; 10 nucleotides align to TRBD1. CDR1 and CDR2 (germline): MGHRA, YSYEKL. V lost 1 base, J lost 2 bases, and 13 bases stayed unmatched. This CDR3 contains 19 residues.

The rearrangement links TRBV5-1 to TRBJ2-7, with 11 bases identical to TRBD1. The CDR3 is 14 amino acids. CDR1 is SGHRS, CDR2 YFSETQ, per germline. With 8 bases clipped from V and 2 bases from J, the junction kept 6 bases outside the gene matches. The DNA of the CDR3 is TGCGCCAGTCGCCGGGGACAGGGGGCCTACGAGCAGTACTTC. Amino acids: CASRRGQGAYEQYF.